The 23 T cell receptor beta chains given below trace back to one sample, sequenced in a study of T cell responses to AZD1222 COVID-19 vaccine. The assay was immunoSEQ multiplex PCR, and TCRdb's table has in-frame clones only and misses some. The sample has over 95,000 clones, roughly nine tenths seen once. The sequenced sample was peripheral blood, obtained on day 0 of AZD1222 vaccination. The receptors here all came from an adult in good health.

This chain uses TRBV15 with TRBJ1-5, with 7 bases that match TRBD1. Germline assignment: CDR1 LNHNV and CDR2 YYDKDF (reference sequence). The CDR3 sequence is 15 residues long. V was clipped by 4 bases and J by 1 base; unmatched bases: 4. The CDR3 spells CATSIQGESNQPQHF. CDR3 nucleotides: TGTGCCACCAGCATCCAGGGGGAAAGCAATCAGCCCCAGCATTTT.

The CDR3 region has the DNA TGTGCCAGCAGCTTTCGCCCAACCCTAAGGAGGGGGGATGGCGAAAAACTGTTTTTT. Translation: CASSFRPTLRRGDGEKLFF. The chain is built from TRBV7-9 and TRBJ1-4; D is perhaps TRBD1 (6 bases). V was trimmed by 3 bases and J by 8 bases, leaving 28 bases between them. There are 19 residues in the CDR3. Looked up from germline, CDR1 is SEHNR and CDR2 is FQNEAQ (reference sequence).

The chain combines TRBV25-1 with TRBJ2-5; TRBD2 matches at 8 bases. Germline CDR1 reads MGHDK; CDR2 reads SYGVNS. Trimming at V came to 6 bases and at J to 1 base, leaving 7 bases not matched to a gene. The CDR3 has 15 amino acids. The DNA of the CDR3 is TGTGCCAGCAGGAGGGGCGGGGGGACCCAAGAGACCCAGTACTTC. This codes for CASRRGGGTQETQYF.

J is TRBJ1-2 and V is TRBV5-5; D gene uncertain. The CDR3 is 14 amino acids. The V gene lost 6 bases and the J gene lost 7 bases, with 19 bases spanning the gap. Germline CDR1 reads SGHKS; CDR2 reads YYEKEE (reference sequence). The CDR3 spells CASTLAGGPGGYTF. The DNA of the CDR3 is TGTGCCAGCACTCTTGCCGGCGGCCCGGGTGGCTACACCTTC.

This CDR3 is CASSQVPAKGLEQYF. The CDR3 region has the DNA TGTGCCAGCAGCCAAGTTCCAGCTAAGGGCCTTGAGCAGTACTTC. V gene TRBV3-1 (or the pseudogene TRBV3-2) combines with J gene TRBJ2-7, with D unclear. Trimming pared 1 base from V and 7 bases from J, leaving 17 bases between. Germline V CDR1 and CDR2: LGHDT, YNNKEL (reference sequence). There are 15 residues in the CDR3.

CDR3 coding DNA: TGTGCCAGCAGCTCCCCCAAACAGGGGCTTGAGCAGTTCTTC. It encodes CASSSPKQGLEQFF. The J gene is TRBJ2-1, the V gene TRBV5-4, with 7 nucleotides matching TRBD1. J gave up 9 bases and V 3 bases, and 9 bases lay outside the gene matches. CDR1 SGHNT and CDR2 YYREEE come from the germline V gene (reference sequence). The CDR3 is 14 residues long.

The chain's CDR3 is CASSELGASNQPQHF. As DNA, the CDR3 is TGTGCCAGCAGTGAACTGGGGGCGAGCAATCAGCCCCAGCATTTT. V gene TRBV6-1 combines with J gene TRBJ1-5; D is possibly TRBD1 (6 bases). The CDR3 runs 15 residues. V was clipped by 2 bases and J by 1 base, with 9 bases between them. CDR1 is MNHNS, CDR2 SASEGT, per germline.

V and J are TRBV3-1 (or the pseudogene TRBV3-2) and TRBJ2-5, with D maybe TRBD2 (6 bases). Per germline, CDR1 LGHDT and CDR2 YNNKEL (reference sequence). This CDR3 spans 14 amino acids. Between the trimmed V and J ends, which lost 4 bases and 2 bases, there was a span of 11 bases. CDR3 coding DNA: TGTGCCAGCAGCCTGAGACTAGGGCAAGAGACCCAGTACTTC. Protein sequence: CASSLRLGQETQYF.

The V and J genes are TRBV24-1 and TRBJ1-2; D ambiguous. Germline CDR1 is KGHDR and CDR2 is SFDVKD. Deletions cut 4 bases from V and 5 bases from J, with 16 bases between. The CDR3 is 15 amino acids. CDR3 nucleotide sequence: TGTGCCACCAGTGACCCCCGTGAGGGAGGGTATGGCTACACCTTC. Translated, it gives CATSDPREGGYGYTF.

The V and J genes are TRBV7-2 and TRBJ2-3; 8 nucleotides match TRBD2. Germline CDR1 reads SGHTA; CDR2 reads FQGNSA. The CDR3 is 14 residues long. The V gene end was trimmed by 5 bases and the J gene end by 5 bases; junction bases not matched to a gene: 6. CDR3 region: CASSPRGAGDTQYF. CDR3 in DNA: TGTGCCAGCAGCCCGCGGGGGGCCGGAGATACGCAGTATTTT.

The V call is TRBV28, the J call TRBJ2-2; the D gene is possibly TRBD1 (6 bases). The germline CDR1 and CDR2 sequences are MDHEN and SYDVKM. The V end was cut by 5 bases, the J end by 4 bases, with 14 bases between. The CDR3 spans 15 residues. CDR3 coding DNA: TGTGCCAGCAGTCCCCGGCAGGGGTCCACCGGGGAGCTGTTTTTT. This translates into CASSPRQGSTGELFF.

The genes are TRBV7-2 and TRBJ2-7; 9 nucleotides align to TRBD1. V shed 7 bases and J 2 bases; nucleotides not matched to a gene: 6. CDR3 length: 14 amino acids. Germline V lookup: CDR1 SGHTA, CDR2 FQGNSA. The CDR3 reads CASMIQGATYEQYF. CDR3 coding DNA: TGTGCCAGCATGATACAGGGGGCCACCTACGAGCAGTACTTC. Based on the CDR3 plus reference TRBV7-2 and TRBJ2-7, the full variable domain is GAGVSQSPSNKVTEKGKDVELRCDPISGHTALYWYRQSLGQGLEFLIYFQGNSAPDKSGLPSDRFSAERTGGSVSTLTIQRTQQEDSAVYLCASMIQGATYEQYFGPGTRLTVT.

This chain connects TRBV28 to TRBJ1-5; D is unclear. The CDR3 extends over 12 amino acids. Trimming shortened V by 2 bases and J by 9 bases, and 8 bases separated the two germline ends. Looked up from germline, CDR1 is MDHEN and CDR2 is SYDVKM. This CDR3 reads CASSLPGSPQHF. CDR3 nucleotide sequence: TGTGCCAGCAGTTTACCCGGGTCGCCCCAGCATTTT.

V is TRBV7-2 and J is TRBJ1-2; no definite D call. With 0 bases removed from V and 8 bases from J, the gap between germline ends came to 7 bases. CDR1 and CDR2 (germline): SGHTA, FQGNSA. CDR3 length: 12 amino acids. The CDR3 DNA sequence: TGTGCCAGCAGCTTAGCTCAAAAAGGCTACACCTTC. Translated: CASSLAQKGYTF.

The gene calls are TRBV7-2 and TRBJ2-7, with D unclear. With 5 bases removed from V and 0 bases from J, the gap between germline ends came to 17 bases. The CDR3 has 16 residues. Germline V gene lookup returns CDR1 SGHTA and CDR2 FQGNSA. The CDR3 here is CASSGSSSWNSYEQYF. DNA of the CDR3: TGTGCCAGCAGCGGGTCGTCTTCGTGGAACTCCTACGAGCAGTACTTC.

CDR3 nucleotides: TGCGCCAGCAGCTTGGTCCAAGAGCCAACTAATGAAAAACTGTTTTTT. Its translation: CASSLVQEPTNEKLFF. V and J are TRBV5-1 and TRBJ1-4; unclear D gene. The V end was cut by 0 bases, the J end by 0 bases, with 9 bases between. The CDR3 is 16 amino acids. CDR1 SGHRS and CDR2 YFSETQ come from the germline V gene.

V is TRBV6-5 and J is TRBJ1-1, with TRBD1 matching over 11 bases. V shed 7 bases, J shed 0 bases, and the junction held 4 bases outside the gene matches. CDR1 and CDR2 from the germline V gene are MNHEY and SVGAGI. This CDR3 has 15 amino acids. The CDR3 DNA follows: TGTGCCAGCACGAGGGACAGGGGGATGAACACTGAAGCTTTCTTT. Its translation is CASTRDRGMNTEAFF.

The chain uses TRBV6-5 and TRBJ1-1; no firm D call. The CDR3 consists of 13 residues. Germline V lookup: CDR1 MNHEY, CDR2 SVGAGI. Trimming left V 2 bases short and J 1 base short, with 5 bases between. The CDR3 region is CASSYAGNTEAFF. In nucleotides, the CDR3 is TGTGCCAGCAGTTACGCGGGGAACACTGAAGCTTTCTTT.

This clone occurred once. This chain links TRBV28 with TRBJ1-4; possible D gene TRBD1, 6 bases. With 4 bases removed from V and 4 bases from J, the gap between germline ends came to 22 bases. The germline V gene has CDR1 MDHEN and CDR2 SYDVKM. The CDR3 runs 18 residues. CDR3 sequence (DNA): TGTGCCAGCAGTTCTACAATCTTAAACAGGGAGGGTAATGAAAAACTGTTTTTT. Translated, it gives CASSSTILNREGNEKLFF.

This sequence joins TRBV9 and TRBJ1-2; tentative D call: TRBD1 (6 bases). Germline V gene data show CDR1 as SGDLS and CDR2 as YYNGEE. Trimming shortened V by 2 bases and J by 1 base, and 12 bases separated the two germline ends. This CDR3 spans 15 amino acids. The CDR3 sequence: CASSVGDIINYGYTF. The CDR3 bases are TGTGCCAGCAGCGTGGGGGACATAATTAACTATGGCTACACCTTC.

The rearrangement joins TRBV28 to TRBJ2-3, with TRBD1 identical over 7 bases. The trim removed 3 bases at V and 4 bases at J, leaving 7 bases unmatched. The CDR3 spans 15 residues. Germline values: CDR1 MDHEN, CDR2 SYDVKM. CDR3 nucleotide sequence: TGTGCCAGCAGTTTGGGTGTGACAGGGTCAGATACGCAGTATTTT. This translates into CASSLGVTGSDTQYF.

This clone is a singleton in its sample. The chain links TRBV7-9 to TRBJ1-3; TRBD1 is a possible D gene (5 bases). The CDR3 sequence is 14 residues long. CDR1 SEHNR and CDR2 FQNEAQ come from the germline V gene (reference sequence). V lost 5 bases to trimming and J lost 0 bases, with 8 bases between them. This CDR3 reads CASSHGASGNTIYF. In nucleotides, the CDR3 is TGTGCCAGCAGCCATGGGGCCTCTGGAAACACCATATATTTT.

CDR3 bases: TGCGCCAGCAGCTTGGACGGCAGGGAGACTTCACCCCTCCACTTT. Its translation: CASSLDGRETSPLHF. V is TRBV5-1 and J is TRBJ1-6, with D perhaps matching TRBD1 (5 bases). Germline V CDR1 and CDR2: SGHRS, YFSETQ. V shed 0 bases and J shed 9 bases, with 13 bases lying between them. This CDR3 has 15 residues.